A single sample is the source of the 28 T cell receptor beta chains below, sequenced in a study of molecular identifiers for immune sequencing clone quantification (dated by TCRdb to 2016 to 2019). Libraries were constructed by PCR. Sequencing took place on a NextSeq 500. TCRdb cleaned the public reads at Q25 with fastp, built clones with MiXCR and kept in-frame beta chains. Here each entry gathers all rows of one CDR3 protein and keeps the most common genes and DNA. The sample table shows over 100,000 distinct CDR3 sequences, and under 40% are seen once. Jointly, the top ten make up 9% to 10% of the sample. The material sequenced was naive CD8+ T cells from blood, with Jurkat cell RNA spiked in. The cell subset or site tag for this specimen amounts to: FACS-sorted CD8+CD4-CCR7+CD45RA+ naive T cells. These receptors were collected from a human donor in good health. Some libraries in this study had Jurkat cell RNA spiked in.

This rearrangement joins TRBV4-2 to TRBJ2-7, with TRBD1 identical over 8 bases. Germline V CDR1 and CDR2: LGHNA, YNFKEQ. The CDR3 covers 14 residues. V was clipped by 4 bases and J by 2 bases; unmatched bases: 4. This CDR3 is CASSPRDRTYEQYF. CDR3 sequence (DNA): TGTGCCAGCAGCCCACGGGACAGGACCTACGAGCAGTACTTC.

About this clonotype itself: Here the CDR3 omits its conserved ending phenylalanine or tryptophan, so a read error is the likely source. V is TRBV4-2 and J is TRBJ2-7; D uncertain. V was cut by 4 bases and J by 4 bases, with 14 bases left in between. The germline V gene has CDR1 LGHNA and CDR2 YNFKEQ. There are 14 residues in the CDR3. The CDR3 loop is CASSPCAVGYEQYY. The CDR3 bases are TGTGCCAGCAGCCCGTGCGCCGTCGGTTACGAGCAGTACTAC.

This clonotype was counted ten times or more. The chain carries TRBV6-4 and TRBJ2-7; D not resolved. The CDR3 spans 11 residues. Germline-derived CDR1 and CDR2 are MRHNA and SNTAGT. Trimming left V 2 bases short and J 4 bases short, with 3 bases between. CDR3 nucleotides: TGTGCCAGCAGTGACGGGTACGAGCAGTACTTC. Encoded protein: CASSDGYEQYF.

This clonotype was detected a few times. The chain uses TRBV6-2 or TRBV6-3 and TRBJ2-3; D is unresolved. V was clipped by 2 bases and J by 4 bases, with 13 bases between them. Per germline, CDR1 MNHEY and CDR2 SVGEGT. This CDR3 is 15 amino acids long. The CDR3 loop is CASSYNPQTSDTQYF. The CDR3 DNA sequence: TGTGCCAGCAGTTACAACCCCCAGACCTCAGATACGCAGTATTTT.

The V and J genes are TRBV19 and TRBJ1-1, with 7 bases identical to TRBD1. In germline, CDR1 is LNHDA, CDR2 SQIVND (reference sequence). With 4 bases clipped from V and 3 bases from J, the junction kept 17 bases outside the gene matches. This CDR3 has 18 amino acids. As DNA, the CDR3 is TGTGCCAGTAGTACTACCTCCATTTTACAGGGGTCTTACACTGAAGCTTTCTTT. Translating it yields CASSTTSILQGSYTEAFF.

Comments on this clonotype: An end of the junction differs from the germline gene, which may be a read error. V and J are TRBV12-3 or TRBV12-4 and TRBJ2-7; weak D call: TRBD1 (5 bases). There are 12 residues in the CDR3. The CDR3 spells CASGLGAYEQYF. The DNA of the CDR3 is TGTGCCAGCGGTTTAGGGGCCTACGAGCAGTACTTC.

In the case of this clonotype: Sequence at one end of the junction differs from germline and may be a read error. This chain uses TRBV7-6 with TRBJ1-3, with 7 bases lining up with TRBD1. Germline loops: CDR1 SGHVS, CDR2 FNYEAQ. The CDR3 totals 16 residues. The chain's CDR3 is CASSLDHRGRRNTKYF. The DNA for the CDR3 is TGTGCCAGCAGCCTAGATCACAGGGGAAGGAGAAACACCAAATATTTT.

This chain joins TRBV27 and TRBJ1-5; TRBD1 might be the D (6 bases). Germline V gives CDR1 MNHEY, CDR2 SMNVEV (reference sequence). The CDR3 is made up of 14 amino acids. Trimming took 6 bases from V and 4 from J, leaving 13 bases between them. CDR3 DNA sequence: TGTGCCAGCAGAGGGGGACTAACTAATCAGCCCCAGCATTTT. This gives the protein CASRGGLTNQPQHF.

V usage is TRBV7-9 and J usage is TRBJ2-2; the D is unclear. The CDR3 length is 13 residues. Trimming left V 3 bases short and J 8 bases short, with 10 bases between. Germline CDR1 and CDR2: SEHNR and FQNEAQ (reference sequence). CDR3: CASSFGARGELFF. As DNA, the CDR3 is TGTGCCAGCAGCTTCGGCGCAAGGGGGGAGCTGTTTTTT. The complete variable domain, with remaining parts taken from reference TRBV7-9 and TRBJ2-2, reads DTGVSQNPRHKITKRGQNVTFRCDPISEHNRLYWYRQTLGQGPEFLTYFQNEAQLEKSRLLSDRFSAERPKGSFSTLEIQRTEQGDSAMYLCASSFGARGELFFGEGSRLTVL.

This clonotype was counted between two and nine times. The CDR3 coding sequence is TGCAGCGTGGTGGTGACTAATGAAAAACTGTTTTTT. Translating gives CSVVVTNEKLFF. The V call is TRBV29-1, the J call TRBJ1-4; D is unclear. CDR3 length: 12 residues. Germline assignment: CDR1 SQVTM and CDR2 ANQGSEA. Trimming shortened V by 6 bases and J by 2 bases, and 7 bases separated the two germline ends.

In its sample, this clonotype ranks as hyperexpanded. Here the CDR3 reads CASSEVMGDYEQYF. CDR3 bases: TGTGCCAGCAGTGAAGTGATGGGAGACTACGAGCAGTACTTC. The rearrangement joins TRBV2 to TRBJ2-7, with D possibly being TRBD2 (5 bases). Germline CDR1 and CDR2: SNHLY and FYNNEI. V was cut by 1 base and J by 3 bases, with 10 bases left in between. The CDR3 spans 14 residues. Looking up the rest from reference TRBV2 and TRBJ2-7 gives the full variable domain: EPEVTQTPSHQVTQMGQEVILRCVPISNHLYFYWYRQILGQKVEFLVSFYNNEISEKSEIFDDQFSVERPDGSNFTLKIRSTKLEDSAMYFCASSEVMGDYEQYFGPGTRLTVT.

This clonotype occurred many times. The genes are TRBV7-9 and TRBJ1-5; D gene ambiguous. The germline gives CDR1 SEHNR, CDR2 FQNEAQ (reference sequence). The CDR3 runs 12 residues. V shed 5 bases and J shed 6 bases, with 8 bases lying between them. CDR3 DNA: TGTGCCAGCAGCCGGGCAGGTCAGCCCCAGCATTTT. Amino acids: CASSRAGQPQHF.

The rearrangement links TRBV7-9 to TRBJ1-1; a weak D match, TRBD1 (6 bases). Per the germline V gene, CDR1 is SEHNR and CDR2 is FQNEAQ (reference sequence). With 3 bases removed from V and 3 bases from J, the gap between germline ends came to 11 bases. This CDR3 is built from 14 residues. The CDR3: CASSFGRGYTEAFF. The CDR3 coding sequence is TGTGCCAGCAGCTTTGGCAGGGGCTACACTGAAGCTTTCTTT.

This clonotype was observed a few times. This sequence joins TRBV7-9 and TRBJ2-7, with D unclear. CDR3 length equals 12 residues. V lost 4 bases, J lost 0 bases, and 4 bases lay in between. Germline V gene lookup returns CDR1 SEHNR and CDR2 FQNEAQ (reference sequence). In nucleotides, the CDR3 is TGTGCCAGCAGCTCCATCTCCTACGAGCAGTACTTC. As protein: CASSSISYEQYF.

With regard to this clonotype: The conserved phenylalanine or tryptophan is not found at the CDR3 terminus, so this likely reflects a read error. It is unclear where the CDR3 begins or ends on the DNA, so no DNA is shown, and the CDR3 is as TCRdb lists it. The chain couples TRBV20-1 to TRBJ2-1; the DNA was not compared with TRBD1, the D call given in the table. Germline CDR1 is DFQATT and CDR2 is SNEGSKA (reference sequence). The CDR3 spans 17 residues, counting both ends. The CDR3: CSAPVPQWDRGHNEQVN.

The chain joins TRBV5-6 to TRBJ1-2; 7 bases map to TRBD1. Per the germline V gene, CDR1 is SGHDT and CDR2 is YYEEEE. V dropped 2 bases and J dropped 5; count of bases not matched to a gene: 3. There are 13 residues in the CDR3. CDR3 region: CASSFGQAYGYTF. The CDR3, as DNA: TGTGCCAGCAGCTTCGGACAGGCTTATGGCTACACCTTC.

This clonotype was counted between two and nine times. CDR3 nucleotides: TGTGCCAGCAGCCCGGCCATTCTACCAGCTAATGAAAAACTGTTTTTT. Protein product: CASSPAILPANEKLFF. V is TRBV7-9 and J is TRBJ1-4; the D is unclear. Germline CDR1 is SEHNR and CDR2 is FQNEAQ (reference sequence). There are 16 residues in the CDR3. Trimming left V 5 bases short and J 3 bases short, with 16 bases between.

J is TRBJ2-3 and V is TRBV6-5; 9 nucleotides line up with TRBD2. The V gene's germline CDR1 is MNHEY and CDR2 SVGAGI. The junction had 12 bases not matched to a gene; V was cut back by 0 bases and J by 2 bases. CDR3 length: 19 residues. CDR3 DNA sequence: TGTGCCAGCAGTTACTCGGGACTAGCTACTCAGAGCTTCACAGATACGCAGTATTTT. This encodes CASSYSGLATQSFTDTQYF.

In this sample, this clonotype turned up many times. The chain employs TRBV7-9 and TRBJ2-3; TRBD1 might be the D (6 bases). The CDR3 has 13 amino acids. With 4 bases removed from V and 7 bases from J, the gap between germline ends came to 12 bases. Looked up from germline, CDR1 is SEHNR and CDR2 is FQNEAQ (reference sequence). The DNA of the CDR3 is TGTGCCAGCAGCTCGGTGCAGGGGTATACGCAGTATTTT. Translated: CASSSVQGYTQYF.

The gene calls are TRBV6-6 and TRBJ2-3; D gene ambiguous. This CDR3 comprises 14 residues. Germline CDR1 MNHNY, CDR2 SVGAGI (reference sequence). Trimming left V 5 bases short and J 0 bases short, with 9 bases between. This CDR3 reads CASSIYESTDTQYF. CDR3 DNA: TGTGCCAGCAGTATCTATGAGAGCACAGATACGCAGTATTTT.

Concerning this clonotype: This likely comes from a read error, as the CDR3 has no conserved phenylalanine or tryptophan at its end. The chain couples TRBV13 to TRBJ2-3; D is ambiguous. This CDR3 has 13 residues. The V gene's germline CDR1 is PRHDT and CDR2 FYEKMQ (reference sequence). Trimming stripped 5 bases from V and 2 bases from J, with 8 bases between. The chain's CDR3 is CASSPDLTDTQYY. The CDR3 nucleotides read TGTGCCAGCAGCCCAGACCTCACAGATACGCAGTATTAT.

This clonotype was detected only once. One base away lies a much larger clone, so this may be a sequencing read error. The rearrangement uses TRBV12-3 or TRBV12-4 and TRBJ1-5; D possibly corresponds to TRBD1 (5 bases). CDR3 length: 13 amino acids. Trimming removed 5 bases at V and 7 bases at J, with 12 bases between. The CDR3, as DNA: TGTGCCAGCAGTCCACTGGGGGAACAGCCCCAGCATTTT. Protein product: CASSPLGEQPQHF.

A word on this clonotype: Its ends do not fully match the called genes, so a read error is possible. The CDR3 DNA reads as TGTGCCAGTAGCGAGACAGGCACCTACGCGCAGTACTTC. Translation gives CASSETGTYAQYF. This sequence joins TRBV19 and TRBJ2-7, with D maybe TRBD1 (6 bases). Germline V lookup: CDR1 LNHDA, CDR2 SQIVND (reference sequence). The CDR3 length is 13 residues. The full variable domain, rest sourced from reference TRBV19 and TRBJ2-7, is DGGITQSPKYLFRKEGQNVTLSCEQNLNHDAMYWYRQDPGQGLRLIYYSQIVNDFQKGDIAEGYSVSREKKESFPLTVTSAQKNPTAFYLCASSETGTYAQYFGPGTRLTVT.

Worth noting for this clonotype: Likely a read error: the CDR3 ends without its conserved phenylalanine or tryptophan. This sequence joins TRBV11-2 and TRBJ2-1; D might be TRBD2 (5 bases). This CDR3 spans 14 amino acids. Trimming pared 1 base from V and 12 bases from J, leaving 16 bases between. The germline V gene has CDR1 SGHAT and CDR2 FQNNGV. The CDR3 here is CASSLAGLPRRQFI. The CDR3 coding sequence is TGTGCCAGCAGCTTAGCAGGACTCCCACGGAGGCAGTTCATC.

This rearrangement joins TRBV20-1 to TRBJ1-5, with D perhaps TRBD1 (5 bases). V lost 6 bases and J 5 bases, leaving 23 bases between the germline ends. The CDR3 is made up of 16 amino acids. The germline V gene has CDR1 DFQATT and CDR2 SNEGSKA (reference sequence). The CDR3 DNA is TGCAGTGCCAATGGGGCGGCCCCACGCGACCATCAGCCCCAGCATTTT. It is translated as CSANGAAPRDHQPQHF.

J is TRBJ2-1 and V is TRBV28; the match to TRBD1 covers 7 bases. V lost 4 bases, J lost 8 bases, and 17 bases stayed unmatched. The CDR3 spans 17 residues. Germline assignment: CDR1 MDHEN and CDR2 SYDVKM. The CDR3, as DNA: TGTGCCAGCAGTTCAACCCCATGGGACAGCTCCCGGGATGAGCAGTTCTTC. This encodes CASSSTPWDSSRDEQFF.

This clonotype was counted once. The rearrangement uses TRBV9 and TRBJ2-7, with 9 bases matching TRBD2. The CDR3 consists of 15 residues. Germline CDR1 is SGDLS and CDR2 is YYNGEE. The V gene end was trimmed by 3 bases and the J gene end by 6 bases; junction bases not matched to a gene: 10. The chain's CDR3 is CASSEKSSGSGEQYF. Here the CDR3 DNA reads TGTGCCAGCAGCGAGAAGAGTAGCGGGAGTGGCGAGCAGTACTTC.

The J gene is TRBJ2-3, the V gene TRBV7-9; 12 nucleotides agree with TRBD2. V was pared by 8 bases and J by 5 bases, with 8 bases of the junction left unmatched. The germline CDR1 and CDR2 sequences are SEHNR and FQNEAQ (reference sequence). This CDR3 has 15 residues. The CDR3 spells CASGSPGLAGDTQYF. The CDR3 DNA is TGTGCCAGCGGCTCACCGGGACTAGCGGGAGATACGCAGTATTTT.